Listed here is a single T cell receptor (beta chain). No antigen is known for it. This sample is drawn from a study of cytomegalovirus exposure and HLA in healthy donors. As for the study in general: A prior analysis found 100 million to 140 million unique TCR beta sequences from some 190 million T cells.

The germline CDR1 and CDR2 sequences are ENHRY and SYGVKD. Trimming cost V 4 bases and J 8 bases; bases outside gene matches: 4. CDR3 length equals 14 residues. Study conclusions and caveats: A cluster of highly shared sequence variants was likely a sequencing artifact.

60 Vbeta and 13 Jbeta primers were used in PCR. Assay used: immunoSEQ multiplex PCR; TCRdb lists only in-frame clones, some missing. The sample has about 170,000 clones; roughly 73% are singletons. Everyone who donated was a healthy bone marrow donor. The rearrangement joins TRBV10-3 to TRBJ1-6; 8 bases match TRBD1. This TCR came from a female donor in good health and CMV-seronegative. Sequenced sample: PBMCs. CDR3 nucleotides: TGTGCCATCAGTGTTGAGACAGGGGATTCACCCCTCCACTTT. This sequence encodes CAISVETGDSPLHF.